This paragraph covers one TCR beta chain sequence. Antigen specificity is unknown. This record belongs to a study of T cell responses to AZD1222 COVID-19 vaccine. Overall study findings and caveats: Only a handful of AZD1222 recipients, more than 5 in all, had baseline seropositivity. In the spike-specific TCR repertoire, nearly half reportedly target unmutated variant regions. Females made up more of the donors, who were largely white British, and clonal diversity may have come out too low.

Trimming pared 5 bases from V and 4 bases from J, leaving 9 bases between. CDR1 is MNHNY and CDR2 is SVGAGI in the germline V gene (reference sequence). CDR3 length: 13 amino acids. Using immunoSEQ multiplex PCR, the repertoire was profiled, and TCRdb retains in-frame clones only, with some absent. The sample yields about 150,000 clones, about 90% seen once. The J gene is TRBJ2-1, the V gene TRBV6-6; D is uncertain. The sample here was peripheral blood, taken 28 days after the second dose of the MenACWY control vaccine. This receptor was obtained from an adult who received the MenACWY meningococcal vaccine as a control. The CDR3 DNA sequence: TGTGCCAGCAGTCTAGTACCTTACAATGAGCAGTTCTTC. This codes for CASSLVPYNEQFF.